This entry is about one T cell receptor (beta chain). The antigen remains undetermined. Profiling relied on immunoSEQ multiplex PCR, and the TCRdb table lists in-frame clones only, not all of them. The table lists approximately 120,000 clones, about 92% of them singletons. The sample is drawn from a study of siplizumab effects on memory and regulatory T cells. General observations from the study: Memory cells seemed less diverse than naive T cells, which seemed major alloresponse contributors. For siplizumab cultures, the suppressive function of their proliferating Tregs was not confirmed. Phenotypic classification as naive or memory proved unattainable for roughly 80-96% of proliferating CD4+ or CD8+ clones. Reactions containing siplizumab showed mappable alloreactive CD4+ clones averaging approximately 75% Treg-derived, versus 25% to 30% in controls.

Germline lookup yields CDR1 SGHDT and CDR2 YYEEEE. Trimming removed 1 base from V and 11 bases from J, with 16 bases in between. CDR3 length: 13 residues. The sample taken for sequencing was Tregs sorted from blood. The sequence was obtained from a human donor in good health. This rearrangement joins TRBV5-6 to TRBJ2-7, with unresolved D. In DNA form, the CDR3 reads TGTGCCAGCAGCTTGCCGGCCTCACGTAGGGAGTACTTC. Translated: CASSLPASRREYF.